The clone carrying this TCR beta chain was seen more than once but under ten times. The sample belongs to a study of identical twins. Donors were all healthy Caucasians. The CDR3 loop spans 14 amino acids. V was shortened by 3 bases and J by 1 base, with 13 bases between the two germline ends. CDR1 and CDR2 (germline): DFQATT, SNEGSKA (reference sequence). TCRdb processed the 5' RACE reads anew with MiXCR; each CDR3 protein has one entry. The data contain fewer than 900,000 distinct CDR3 sequences, around 21% of them singletons. These data are also associated with another study on T cells expressing NK-cell markers.

This sequence joins TRBV20-1 and TRBJ2-7; D may be TRBD1 (5 bases). Source material: PBMCs. The sequence was collected from a woman aged 18-29 years in good health. DNA of the CDR3: TGCAGTGCTAGCCCCCTAGGGGTGTCCTACGAGCAGTACTTC. It translates to CSASPLGVSYEQYF.